Listed below are T cell receptor beta chains from one sample, sequenced in a study of blood T cell repertoires in COVID-19. Assay: immunoSEQ multiplex PCR; the TCRdb copy retains only in-frame clones and omits some. Of roughly 460,000 clones in the sample, over 85% were seen once. The sample taken for sequencing was peripheral blood. These receptor sequences come from a man aged 18 to 29 with COVID-19, enrolled during active disease. Both conserved end residues are part of each CDR3. Fields, in order: J gene, V gene, clone size, D gene, CDR3 DNA, CDR3 protein. The D gene is left open where the match is weak. The listing skips clone size in some rows; elsewhere it reads once, few, many or a size class.

j_gene: TRBJ1-6; v_gene: TRBV27; abundance: .; d_gene: .; CDR3nt: TGTGCCGTCAGGGATGAGCCACCCCTCCACTTT; CDR3aa: CAVRDEPPLHF
j_gene: TRBJ2-7; v_gene: TRBV6-5; abundance: .; d_gene: .; CDR3nt: TGTGCCAGCAGTCCAGGAGGACAGACCTCCTACGAGCAGTACTTC; CDR3aa: CASSPGGQTSYEQYF
j_gene: TRBJ2-1; v_gene: TRBV11-2; abundance: .; d_gene: TRBD2; CDR3nt: TGTGCCAGCAGCACACTAGCGGGGAGCTCCTACAATGAGCAGTTCTTC; CDR3aa: CASSTLAGSSYNEQFF
j_gene: TRBJ2-7; v_gene: TRBV5-1; abundance: .; d_gene: TRBD2; CDR3nt: TGCGCCAGCAGCGTGAACGACTACGGACTAGCGGGATACGAGCAGTACTTC; CDR3aa: CASSVNDYGLAGYEQYF
j_gene: TRBJ2-3; v_gene: TRBV10-2; abundance: .; d_gene: .; CDR3nt: TGCGCCAGCAGAGGGGGAGATACGCAGTATTTT; CDR3aa: CASRGGDTQYF
j_gene: TRBJ1-6; v_gene: TRBV18; abundance: .; d_gene: .; CDR3nt: TGTGCCAGCTCACCCGGCAGGGTGGAAAATTCACCCCTCCACTTT; CDR3aa: CASSPGRVENSPLHF
j_gene: TRBJ2-6; v_gene: TRBV5-1; abundance: .; d_gene: .; CDR3nt: TGCGCCAGCAGTGAGGGAAACTCTGGGGCCAACGTCCTGACTTTC; CDR3aa: CASSEGNSGANVLTF
j_gene: TRBJ2-1; v_gene: TRBV5-1; abundance: .; d_gene: TRBD2; CDR3nt: TGCGCCAGCAGCTTGCGGGGAGGGCCAAACAATGAGCAGTTCTTC; CDR3aa: CASSLRGGPNNEQFF
j_gene: TRBJ2-7; v_gene: TRBV6-6; abundance: .; d_gene: TRBD1; CDR3nt: TGTGCCAGCAGTTACTCTGGGACAGGGATCTACGAGCAGTACTTC; CDR3aa: CASSYSGTGIYEQYF
j_gene: TRBJ2-7; v_gene: TRBV5-6; abundance: .; d_gene: TRBD1; CDR3nt: TGTGCCAGCAGTTTCGGGGACAGGAAGGAGCAGTACTTC; CDR3aa: CASSFGDRKEQYF
j_gene: TRBJ1-6; v_gene: TRBV3-1/TRBV3-2; abundance: .; d_gene: .; CDR3nt: TGTGCCAGCAGCCAAGCTGCTATTTCACCCCTCCACTTT; CDR3aa: CASSQAAISPLHF
j_gene: TRBJ2-5; v_gene: TRBV6-6; abundance: .; d_gene: .; CDR3nt: TGTGCCAGCACGGTACGGGGCGGCCTTCAGGGGGAGACCCAGTACTTC; CDR3aa: CASTVRGGLQGETQYF
j_gene: TRBJ1-4; v_gene: TRBV5-1; abundance: .; d_gene: .; CDR3nt: TGCGCCAGCAGCCAACAGGGTTTGTTCACTAATGAAAAACTGTTTTTT; CDR3aa: CASSQQGLFTNEKLFF
j_gene: TRBJ1-1; v_gene: TRBV7-9; abundance: .; d_gene: TRBD1; CDR3nt: TGTGCCAGCAGTTTTGCCGGGACAGGGGGAATGATCAAGGCTGAAGCTTTCTTT; CDR3aa: CASSFAGTGGMIKAEAFF
j_gene: TRBJ2-7; v_gene: TRBV4-1; abundance: .; d_gene: TRBD2; CDR3nt: TGCGCCAGCAGCCAAGATAGGGGAGGGTTCTACGAGCAGTACTTC; CDR3aa: CASSQDRGGFYEQYF
j_gene: TRBJ2-2; v_gene: TRBV6-5; abundance: once; d_gene: .; CDR3nt: TGTGCCAGCTACTGGTACCCCGGGGAGCTGTTTTTT; CDR3aa: CASYWYPGELFF
j_gene: TRBJ2-2; v_gene: TRBV12-3/TRBV12-4; abundance: .; d_gene: .; CDR3nt: TGTGCCAGCAGTTTGCGACTGACCGGGGAGCTGTTTTTT; CDR3aa: CASSLRLTGELFF
j_gene: TRBJ2-1; v_gene: TRBV15; abundance: .; d_gene: TRBD2; CDR3nt: TGTGCCACCAGCAGAGATCGTGTTAGCGGGAGATATGGTGGGTCCTACAATGAGCAGTTCTTC; CDR3aa: CATSRDRVSGRYGGSYNEQFF
j_gene: TRBJ2-7; v_gene: TRBV19; abundance: .; d_gene: TRBD2; CDR3nt: TGTGCCAGTAGTATTACTAGCGGGAGAAACGAGCAGTACTTC; CDR3aa: CASSITSGRNEQYF
j_gene: TRBJ2-1; v_gene: TRBV11-2; abundance: .; d_gene: TRBD2; CDR3nt: TGTGCCAGCAGACGAGGGACTAGCGGGAGGCGGTCCTACAATGAGCAGTTCTTC; CDR3aa: CASRRGTSGRRSYNEQFF
j_gene: TRBJ2-2; v_gene: TRBV19; abundance: .; d_gene: .; CDR3nt: TGTGCCAGTAATCGGGAGAACACCGGGGAGCTGTTTTTT; CDR3aa: CASNRENTGELFF
j_gene: TRBJ2-3; v_gene: TRBV28; abundance: .; d_gene: TRBD1; CDR3nt: TGTGCCAGCAGTGTCACGATTGGGGGACAGGGGGAGGGGTCGGCGACAGATACGCAGTATTTT; CDR3aa: CASSVTIGGQGEGSATDTQYF
j_gene: TRBJ2-7; v_gene: TRBV6-5; abundance: .; d_gene: TRBD2; CDR3nt: TGTGCCAGCAGTTACCGCGGGGGAGGGCAGTACTTC; CDR3aa: CASSYRGGGQYF
j_gene: TRBJ2-1; v_gene: TRBV11-1; abundance: .; d_gene: .; CDR3nt: TGTGCCAGCAGCTACAACAATGAGCAGTTCTTC; CDR3aa: CASSYNNEQFF
j_gene: TRBJ1-3; v_gene: TRBV4-2; abundance: .; d_gene: TRBD1; CDR3nt: TGTGCCAGCTCCGGGACAGACTCTGGAAACACCATATATTTT; CDR3aa: CASSGTDSGNTIYF
j_gene: TRBJ2-1; v_gene: TRBV10-2; abundance: once; d_gene: TRBD2; CDR3nt: TGCGCCAGCAGTGATCTAGCGGGAGGGGGATCCTCCTACAATGAGCAGTTCTTC; CDR3aa: CASSDLAGGGSSYNEQFF
j_gene: TRBJ2-7; v_gene: TRBV4-2; abundance: .; d_gene: TRBD2; CDR3nt: TGTGCCAGCAGCCAAGAGCCCCATCTAGCGGGAGTAACCTACGAGCAGTACTTC; CDR3aa: CASSQEPHLAGVTYEQYF
j_gene: TRBJ1-2; v_gene: TRBV30; abundance: .; d_gene: TRBD1; CDR3nt: TGTGCCTGGGGACAGGCAGCCTACACCTTC; CDR3aa: CAWGQAAYTF